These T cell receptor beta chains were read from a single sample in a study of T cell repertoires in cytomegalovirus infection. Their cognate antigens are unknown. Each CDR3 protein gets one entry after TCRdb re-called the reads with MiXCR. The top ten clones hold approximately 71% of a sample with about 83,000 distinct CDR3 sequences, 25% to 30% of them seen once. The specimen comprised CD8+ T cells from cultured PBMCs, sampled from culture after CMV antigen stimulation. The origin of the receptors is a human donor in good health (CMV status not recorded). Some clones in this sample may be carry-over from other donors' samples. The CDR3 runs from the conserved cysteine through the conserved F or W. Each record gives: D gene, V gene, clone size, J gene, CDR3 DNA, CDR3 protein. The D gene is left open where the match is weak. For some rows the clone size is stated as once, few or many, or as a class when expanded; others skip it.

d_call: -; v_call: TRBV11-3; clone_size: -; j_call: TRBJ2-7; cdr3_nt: TGTGCCAGCAGCTCTGACACCTCCTACGAGCAGTACTTC; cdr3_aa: CASSSDTSYEQYF
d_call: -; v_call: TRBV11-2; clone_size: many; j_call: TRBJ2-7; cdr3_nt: TGTGCCAGCAGCCCGAGGCCAGACTACGAGCAGTACTTC; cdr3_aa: CASSPRPDYEQYF
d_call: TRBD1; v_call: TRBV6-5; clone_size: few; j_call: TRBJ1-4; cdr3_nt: TGTGCCAGCAGCGGGACAGGGCCCAATGAAAAACTGTTTTTT; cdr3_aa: CASSGTGPNEKLFF
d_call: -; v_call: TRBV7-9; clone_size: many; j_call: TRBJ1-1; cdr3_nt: TGTGCCAGCAGTTACCTAGGCGGGGCTGAAGCTTTCTTT; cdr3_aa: CASSYLGGAEAFF
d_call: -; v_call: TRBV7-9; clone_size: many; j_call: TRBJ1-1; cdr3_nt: TGTGCCAGCAGCTTGGGGGTCACAGGCACTGAAGCTTTCTTT; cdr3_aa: CASSLGVTGTEAFF
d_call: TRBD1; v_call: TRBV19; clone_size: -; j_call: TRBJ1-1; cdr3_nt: TGTGCCAGTACCCGGGACAGGAACACTGAAGCTTTCTTT; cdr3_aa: CASTRDRNTEAFF
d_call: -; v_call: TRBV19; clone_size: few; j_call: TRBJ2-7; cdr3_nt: TGTGCCAGTAGTATGGGAACAGGCTACGAGCAGTACTTC; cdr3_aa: CASSMGTGYEQYF
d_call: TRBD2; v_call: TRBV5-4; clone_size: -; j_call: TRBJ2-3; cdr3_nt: TGTGCCAGCAGCTTGGGACTAGCGGACACAGATACGCAGTATTTT; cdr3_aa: CASSLGLADTDTQYF
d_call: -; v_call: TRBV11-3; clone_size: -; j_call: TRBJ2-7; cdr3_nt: TGTGCCAGCAGCCGCCAGGGAACCTTCTCCTACGAGCAGTACTTC; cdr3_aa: CASSRQGTFSYEQYF
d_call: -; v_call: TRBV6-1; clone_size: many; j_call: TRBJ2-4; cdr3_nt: TGTGCCAGCAGTGAAGGCGCGGCGGAGGGTAACATTCAGTACTTC; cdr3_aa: CASSEGAAEGNIQYF
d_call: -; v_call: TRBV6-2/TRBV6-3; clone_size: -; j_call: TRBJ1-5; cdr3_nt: TGTGCCAGCAATCGGGGGGCGTCCACTCAGCCCCAGCATTTT; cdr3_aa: CASNRGASTQPQHF
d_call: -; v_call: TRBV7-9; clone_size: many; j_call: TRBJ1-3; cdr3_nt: TGTGCCAGCAGCTCCGGAAACACCATATATTTT; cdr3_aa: CASSSGNTIYF
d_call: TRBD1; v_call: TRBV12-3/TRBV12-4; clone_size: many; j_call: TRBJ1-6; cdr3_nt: TGTGCCAGCAGTTTTGGACAGGATAATTCACCCCTCCACTTT; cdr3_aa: CASSFGQDNSPLHF
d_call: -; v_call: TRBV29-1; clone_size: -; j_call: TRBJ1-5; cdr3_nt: TGCAGCGTTGGACACCTTGGGGCCCAGCATTTT; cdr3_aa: CSVGHLGAQHF
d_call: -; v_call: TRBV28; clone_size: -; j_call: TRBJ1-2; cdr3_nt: TGTGCCAGCAGTTCGGACAGAAAGGGTGGCTACACCTTC; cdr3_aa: CASSSDRKGGYTF
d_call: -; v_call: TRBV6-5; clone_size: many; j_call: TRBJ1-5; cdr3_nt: TGTGCCAGCAGTTACTCGGAGGGAAGCCATCAGCCCCAGCATTTT; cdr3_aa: CASSYSEGSHQPQHF
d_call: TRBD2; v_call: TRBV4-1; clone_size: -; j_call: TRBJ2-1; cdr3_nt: TGCGCCAGCAGCCAAGGGCAGCGGGGCCTGAGCTCCTACAATGAGCAGTTCTTC; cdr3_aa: CASSQGQRGLSSYNEQFF
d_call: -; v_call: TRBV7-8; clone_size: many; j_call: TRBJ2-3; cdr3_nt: TGTGCCAGCAGCTTAGGCCACCCCGGGCGAGATACGCAGTATTTT; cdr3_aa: CASSLGHPGRDTQYF
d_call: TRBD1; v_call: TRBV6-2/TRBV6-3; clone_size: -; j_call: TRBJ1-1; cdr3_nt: TGTGCCAGCAGTTACCAACGGACAGGGTGGTCAATGAACACTGAAGCTTTCTTT; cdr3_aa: CASSYQRTGWSMNTEAFF
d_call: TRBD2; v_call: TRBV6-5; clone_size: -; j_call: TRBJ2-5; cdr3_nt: TGTGCCAGCAGTTACTCGCGGGGGGCCCAAGAGACCCAGTACTTC; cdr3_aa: CASSYSRGAQETQYF
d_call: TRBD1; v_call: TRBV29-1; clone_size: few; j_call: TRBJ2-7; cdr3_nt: TGCAGCGTTAGGGGGAGGGACAGGGAACCCTACGAGCAGTACTTC; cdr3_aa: CSVRGRDREPYEQYF
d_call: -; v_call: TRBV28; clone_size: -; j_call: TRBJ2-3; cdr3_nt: TGTGCCAGCAGTTTAGGAGGGACCGCGCAGTATTTT; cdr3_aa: CASSLGGTAQYF
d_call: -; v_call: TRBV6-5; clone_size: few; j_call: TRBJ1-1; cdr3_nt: TGTGCCAGCAGTTACTCGAATCACCTTGAAGCTTTCTTT; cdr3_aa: CASSYSNHLEAFF
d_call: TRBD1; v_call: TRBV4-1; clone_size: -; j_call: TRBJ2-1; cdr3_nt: TGCGCCAGCAGCCAGGGACAGTCCAGAGGGCAGTTCTTC; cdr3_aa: CASSQGQSRGQFF
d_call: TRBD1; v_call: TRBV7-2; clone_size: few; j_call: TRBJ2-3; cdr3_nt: TGTGCCAGCAGCTTAGCTGGGACAGGGGGCGGCACAGATACGCAGTATTTT; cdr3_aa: CASSLAGTGGGTDTQYF
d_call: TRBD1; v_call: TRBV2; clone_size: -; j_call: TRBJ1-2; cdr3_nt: TGTGCCAGCAGTGAACAGGGGGAAAGCTATGGCTACACCTTC; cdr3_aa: CASSEQGESYGYTF
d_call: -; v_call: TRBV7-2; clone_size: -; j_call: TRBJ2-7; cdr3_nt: TGTGCCAGCAGCATTGGGACGGATGCCTACGAGCAGTACTTC; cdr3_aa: CASSIGTDAYEQYF
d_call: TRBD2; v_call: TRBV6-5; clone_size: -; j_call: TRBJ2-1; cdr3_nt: TGTGCCAGCAAGCGGGGGGGAAACTACAATGAGCAGTTCTTC; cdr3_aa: CASKRGGNYNEQFF
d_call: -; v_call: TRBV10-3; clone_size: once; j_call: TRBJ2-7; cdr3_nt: TGTGCCATCAGTGAGGGATATGAGCAGTACTTC; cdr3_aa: CAISEGYEQYF
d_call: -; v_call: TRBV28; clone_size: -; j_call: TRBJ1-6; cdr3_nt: TGTGCCAGCAGTTCCCCAGCCAGGGCGAGTTCACCCCTCCACTTT; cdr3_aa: CASSSPARASSPLHF
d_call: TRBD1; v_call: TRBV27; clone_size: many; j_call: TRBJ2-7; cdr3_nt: TGTGCCAGCAGTTTATCTCAGGGGGCGATAAAATACGAGCAGTACTTC; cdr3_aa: CASSLSQGAIKYEQYF
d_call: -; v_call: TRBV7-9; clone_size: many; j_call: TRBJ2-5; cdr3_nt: TGTGCCAGCACCCAAACCGCCGGGCCCTTGTTTCAAGAGACCCAGTACTTC; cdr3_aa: CASTQTAGPLFQETQYF
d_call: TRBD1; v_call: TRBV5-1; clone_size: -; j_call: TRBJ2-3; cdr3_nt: TGCGCCAGCAGCTTGGTCGGGACAGGCACAGATACGCAGTATTTT; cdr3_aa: CASSLVGTGTDTQYF
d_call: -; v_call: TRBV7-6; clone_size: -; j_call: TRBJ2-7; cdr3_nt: TGTGCCAGCAGCTTATGGAGCGGCGTCTCCTACGAGCAGTACTTC; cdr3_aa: CASSLWSGVSYEQYF
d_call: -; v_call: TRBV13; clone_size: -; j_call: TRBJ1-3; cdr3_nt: TGTGCCAGCAGGGCAAAGGACTCTGGAAACACCATATATTTT; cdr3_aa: CASRAKDSGNTIYF
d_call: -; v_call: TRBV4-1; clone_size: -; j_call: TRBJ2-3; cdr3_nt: TGCGCCAGCAGCCAAGAGTCTCGACCAGATACGCAGTATTTT; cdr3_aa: CASSQESRPDTQYF
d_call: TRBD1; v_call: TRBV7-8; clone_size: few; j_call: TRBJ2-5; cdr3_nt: TGTGCCAGCAGCTTTCGGACAGGGTGGGTCGAGACCCAGTACTTC; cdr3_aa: CASSFRTGWVETQYF
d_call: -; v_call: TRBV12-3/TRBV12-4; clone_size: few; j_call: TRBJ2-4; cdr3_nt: TGTGCCAGCAGTTTATTCGGCGGGTCCTTGCTAGCCAAAAACATTCAGTACTTC; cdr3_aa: CASSLFGGSLLAKNIQYF
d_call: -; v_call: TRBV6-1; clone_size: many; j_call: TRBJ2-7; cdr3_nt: TGTGCCAGCAGTGAAGCATTGAAGTTGACAGACCCCCACGAGCAGTACTTC; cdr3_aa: CASSEALKLTDPHEQYF
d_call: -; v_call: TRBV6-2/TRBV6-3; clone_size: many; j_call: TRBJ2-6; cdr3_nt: TGTGCCAGCAGTCCCACGGGGTCTGGGGCCAACGTCCTGACTTTC; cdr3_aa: CASSPTGSGANVLTF